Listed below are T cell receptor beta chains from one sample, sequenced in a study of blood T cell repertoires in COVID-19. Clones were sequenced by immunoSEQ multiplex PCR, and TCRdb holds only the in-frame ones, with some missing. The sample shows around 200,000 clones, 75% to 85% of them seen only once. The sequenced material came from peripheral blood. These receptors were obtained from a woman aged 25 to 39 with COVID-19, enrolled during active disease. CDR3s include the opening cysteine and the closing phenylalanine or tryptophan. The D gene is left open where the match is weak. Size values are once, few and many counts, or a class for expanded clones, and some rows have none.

TGTGCCATCAGAGCTCCGGGACAAAATACTGGAAACACCATATATTTT	CAIRAPGQNTGNTIYF	NA	TRBV10-3	TRBJ1-3	NA
TGTGCCAGCAGCCCAGCGGGGGGCCCAGATACGCAGTATTTT	CASSPAGGPDTQYF	TRBD2	TRBV7-2	TRBJ2-3	few
TGTGCCAGCAGCCTCGGACAGGGGGCATACGAGCAGTACTTC	CASSLGQGAYEQYF	TRBD1	TRBV7-3	TRBJ2-7	NA
TGTGCCAGCAGCCCCGACAGAAACTATGGCTACACCTTC	CASSPDRNYGYTF	NA	TRBV5-4	TRBJ1-2	NA
TGCGCCAGCAGCCCACAACTAGCGGGAGCGTACGAGCAGTACTTC	CASSPQLAGAYEQYF	TRBD2	TRBV4-3	TRBJ2-7	NA
TGTGCCAGCACCGAGACTAGCGGGGGTAGAGGTACGCAGTATTTT	CASTETSGGRGTQYF	TRBD2	TRBV2	TRBJ2-3	NA
TGTGCCAGCAGTGGTTACAGGGGGCTTGTCACCGGGGAGCTGTTTTTT	CASSGYRGLVTGELFF	TRBD1	TRBV2	TRBJ2-2	NA
TGTGCCAGCAGCGAGGGACTAGCGGGGAACTACGAGCAGTACTTC	CASSEGLAGNYEQYF	TRBD2	TRBV9	TRBJ2-7	NA
TGCAGCGTTGAAGGACAGGGGTCAGATACGCAGTATTTT	CSVEGQGSDTQYF	TRBD1	TRBV29-1	TRBJ2-3	NA
TGTGCCAGCAGCGCCTCTGAGCGGGGCACAGATACGCAGTATTTT	CASSASERGTDTQYF	NA	TRBV9	TRBJ2-3	NA
TGTGCCAGCAGCTTAAGTAGTACTAGCACAGATACGCAGTATTTT	CASSLSSTSTDTQYF	NA	TRBV7-3	TRBJ2-3	NA
TGTGCCAGCAGTGAACAAGCGGGGAACTACAATGAGCAGTTCTTC	CASSEQAGNYNEQFF	TRBD2	TRBV2	TRBJ2-1	NA
TGTGCCAGCAGCCCAACAGGGATTGGCTACACCTTC	CASSPTGIGYTF	NA	TRBV28	TRBJ1-2	NA
TGTGCCAGCAGCCAAGATTTGGAGGCTAGCGGGCGCAATGAGCAGTTCTTC	CASSQDLEASGRNEQFF	TRBD2	TRBV3-1/TRBV3-2	TRBJ2-1	NA
TGCGCCAGCAGCCAAGCAGGGGCCGATAATTCACCCCTCCACTTT	CASSQAGADNSPLHF	NA	TRBV4-3	TRBJ1-6	NA
TGTGCCAGTAGTATAGCCCAGACTTGGCTCTATGGCTACACCTTC	CASSIAQTWLYGYTF	NA	TRBV19	TRBJ1-2	NA
TGTGCCACCGCCCGGGTAACTCCCGATACGCAGTATTTT	CATARVTPDTQYF	NA	TRBV15	TRBJ2-3	NA
TGCGCCAGCAGCCAAGCACAGTCCTACGAGCAGTACTTC	CASSQAQSYEQYF	NA	TRBV4-3	TRBJ2-7	NA
TGTGCCACCAGCCAAGGGACAGGGGGTAATGAAAAACTGTTTTTT	CATSQGTGGNEKLFF	TRBD1	TRBV15	TRBJ1-4	NA
TGTGCCAGCAGCTTCCCCCCGGGGGGCCGTGGGAATGAGCAGTTCTTC	CASSFPPGGRGNEQFF	NA	TRBV11-2	TRBJ2-1	NA
TGCGCCAGCAGCCCTGGAATCGTTTCGGGACAGAACTACGAGCAGTACTTC	CASSPGIVSGQNYEQYF	TRBD1	TRBV4-3	TRBJ2-7	NA
TGTGCCAGCAGCTCTGGCGGTCAGCCCCAGCATTTT	CASSSGGQPQHF	NA	TRBV7-9	TRBJ1-5	NA
TGTGCCAGTAGTTCGGAGGCTACGGGGATCACAGATACGCAGTATTTT	CASSSEATGITDTQYF	NA	TRBV19	TRBJ2-3	few
TGTGCCAGCAGCTCCAGGGGGATGGGAAACACCATATATTTT	CASSSRGMGNTIYF	TRBD1	TRBV3-1/TRBV3-2	TRBJ1-3	NA
TGTGCCAGCAGCCGGGGGCAGGGGGCTGGTACTGAAGCTTTCTTT	CASSRGQGAGTEAFF	TRBD1	TRBV14	TRBJ1-1	few
TGCGCCAGCAGCCAGGGACTAGCGGGAGAGCAGTTCTTC	CASSQGLAGEQFF	TRBD2	TRBV5-1	TRBJ2-1	few
TGTGCCAGCAGCCTTAGAGGACTTAGCGGGGGGGAGAATAGCGAGCAGTACTTC	CASSLRGLSGGENSEQYF	TRBD2	TRBV11-2	TRBJ2-7	NA
TGTGCCAGCAGCGCGGACACTTCCACAGATACGCAGTATTTT	CASSADTSTDTQYF	NA	TRBV5-8	TRBJ2-3	once
TGTGCCAGCAGCTTAGAGGGAGTCTATAATTCACCCCTCCACTTT	CASSLEGVYNSPLHF	NA	TRBV7-9	TRBJ1-6	NA
TGTGCCAGCAGCCCGCAGGGGGATCAGCCCCAGCATTTT	CASSPQGDQPQHF	TRBD1	TRBV14	TRBJ1-5	few
TGTGCCAGCAGCTTATCCCGGGATCAGCCCCAGCATTTT	CASSLSRDQPQHF	NA	TRBV7-3	TRBJ1-5	NA
TGTGCCAGCAGCGTAGATGTAGCGGCTACCTCTGGAAACACCATATATTTT	CASSVDVAATSGNTIYF	NA	TRBV9	TRBJ1-3	few
TGTGCCAGCAGCTCCGCGGGACAGGCAAACTCTGGAAACACCATATATTTT	CASSSAGQANSGNTIYF	TRBD1	TRBV11-2	TRBJ1-3	once
TGTGCCAGCAGCCATCGTGTTAGCGGCTATGGCTACACCTTC	CASSHRVSGYGYTF	NA	TRBV5-8	TRBJ1-2	once
TGTGCCAGTAGTTTCCCGATGGGACAGGGGGCGAGCAATCAGCCCCAGCATTTT	CASSFPMGQGASNQPQHF	TRBD1	TRBV19	TRBJ1-5	few
TGCGCCAGCAGCAAGGGACAGAACACTGAAGCTTTCTTT	CASSKGQNTEAFF	NA	TRBV4-3	TRBJ1-1	NA
TGTGCCAGCAGCTTAGGGGCGGGAGTCTTCGCCGGGGAGCTGTTTTTT	CASSLGAGVFAGELFF	TRBD2	TRBV11-2	TRBJ2-2	NA
TGTGCCAGCAGTTTATCTCCGTCCACCGGGGAGCTGTTTTTT	CASSLSPSTGELFF	NA	TRBV27	TRBJ2-2	NA
TGTGCCAGCAGTTTAGGGACAGGCAATGAGCAGTTCTTC	CASSLGTGNEQFF	TRBD1	TRBV27	TRBJ2-1	NA
TGTGCCAGCAGCACCCAACCCCGGGAGGGGTACTTCTTT	CASSTQPREGYFF	NA	TRBV5-4	TRBJ1-1	NA
TGTGCCAGCTCCCAAGTGGGGACAAACGCCTACAATGAGCAGTTCTTC	CASSQVGTNAYNEQFF	NA	TRBV11-3	TRBJ2-1	NA
TGTGCCAGCAGCTTGGGGGGGCGACGGGACATTCAGTACTTC	CASSLGGRRDIQYF	NA	TRBV5-6	TRBJ2-4	NA
TGTGCCAGCAGTGATCCGACTAGCGGGAGGGCGGGTGAGCAGTTCTTC	CASSDPTSGRAGEQFF	TRBD2	TRBV25-1	TRBJ2-1	NA